The rows below give T cell receptor beta chains drawn from one sample of a study of T cell responses to AZD1222 COVID-19 vaccine. Assay used: immunoSEQ multiplex PCR; TCRdb lists only in-frame clones, some missing. The sample yields some 110,000 clones, approximately 90% seen once. The sequences come from peripheral blood, collected 28 days after the second AZD1222 dose. Every receptor here comes from an adult who received the AZD1222 COVID-19 vaccine. CDR3s include the opening cysteine and the closing phenylalanine or tryptophan. D genes are given only for firm matches. The size of a clone is reported for some rows only, either as once, few or many, or as a class for expanded clones.

TRBV30	TRBJ2-1	-	-	TGTGCCTGGAGTGTGGCTTACAATGAGCAGTTCTTC	CAWSVAYNEQFF
TRBV9	TRBJ2-4	TRBD1	-	TGTGCCAGCAGCGCTCAACCGGGACAGGGGGCGCACAGCATTCAGTACTTC	CASSAQPGQGAHSIQYF
TRBV5-4	TRBJ1-2	-	-	TGTGCCAGCAGCTTGGGACAGAACTATGGCTACACCTTC	CASSLGQNYGYTF
TRBV28	TRBJ2-7	TRBD2	once	TGTGCCAGCAGTTTACCCGCGACTAGCGGGAGGGCCACTCGGTACTTC	CASSLPATSGRATRYF
TRBV24-1	TRBJ1-1	TRBD1	once	TGTGCCACCAGAAAAAATGGACAGGGGTTGAACACTGAAGCTTTCTTT	CATRKNGQGLNTEAFF
TRBV27	TRBJ1-2	-	few	TGTGCCAGCAGTTTAAAGCAAAACTATGGCTACACCTTC	CASSLKQNYGYTF
TRBV7-6	TRBJ2-2	-	-	TGTGCCAGCAGCTTAGGGGGACCTACCGGGGAGCTGTTTTTT	CASSLGGPTGELFF
TRBV6-5	TRBJ1-1	-	-	TGTGCCAGCAGTTATTCTGACACTGAAGCTTTCTTT	CASSYSDTEAFF
TRBV6-5	TRBJ1-2	-	-	TGTGCCAGCAGTTACTCCCTGACAGTGTCTAACTATGGCTACACCTTC	CASSYSLTVSNYGYTF
TRBV10-3	TRBJ2-3	-	-	TGTGCCATCAGTGAGTCGGTAGTCACAGATACGCAGTATTTT	CAISESVVTDTQYF
TRBV6-8	TRBJ1-1	-	-	TGTGCCAGCAGTTACAGTGGAGACATGAACACTGAAGCTTTCTTT	CASSYSGDMNTEAFF
TRBV5-6	TRBJ1-1	TRBD1	-	TGTGCCAGCAGCTTGCCGGGACAGGGGCTGAAGACTGAAGCTTTCTTT	CASSLPGQGLKTEAFF
TRBV13	TRBJ2-5	-	-	TGTGCCAGCAGCGAGATCTTAGGTTGGGAGACCCAGTACTTC	CASSEILGWETQYF
TRBV9	TRBJ1-1	TRBD1	-	TGTGCCAGCAGCGTGGGGGACAGGGGGCTTGGCACTGAAGCTTTCTTT	CASSVGDRGLGTEAFF
TRBV19	TRBJ1-1	-	-	TGTGCCAGTAAAAGAGTAGCGAACACTGAAGCTTTCTTT	CASKRVANTEAFF
TRBV2	TRBJ2-3	-	-	TGTGCCAGCAGTGAGTACAGGGGCACAGATACGCAGTATTTT	CASSEYRGTDTQYF
TRBV2	TRBJ1-6	-	-	TGTGCCAGCAGAACTACCGGACAGACTAATTCACCCCTCCACTTT	CASRTTGQTNSPLHF
TRBV5-1	TRBJ2-1	TRBD2	-	TGCGCCAGCAGTTCTACCGGGACTAGCGGGAGGAACGCCTACAATGAGCAGTTCTTC	CASSSTGTSGRNAYNEQFF
TRBV5-6	TRBJ1-1	-	few	TGTGCCAGCAGCGGGGGATGGGTAGCTTTCTTT	CASSGGWVAFF
TRBV28	TRBJ2-1	-	-	TGTGCCAGCAGTGGTGGTAGTGAGTTGATTGTTGAGCAGTTCTTC	CASSGGSELIVEQFF
TRBV3-1/TRBV3-2	TRBJ1-2	TRBD1	-	TGTGCCAGCAGCCAAGGACAGGGGCTATCCTATGGCTACACCTTC	CASSQGQGLSYGYTF
TRBV10-1	TRBJ1-3	TRBD1	-	TGCGCCAGCAGTGCGTCGACAGGGCCTGGAAACACCATATATTTT	CASSASTGPGNTIYF
TRBV2	TRBJ2-1	-	once	TGTGCCAGCAAGGTGGGCCCGGCGCACAATGAGCAGTTCTTC	CASKVGPAHNEQFF
TRBV12-3/TRBV12-4	TRBJ1-3	-	once	TGTGCCAGCAGTTGGACAGCCGGAAACACCATATATTTT	CASSWTAGNTIYF
TRBV7-2	TRBJ2-6	TRBD2	few	TGTGCCAGCAGCTTAAAAGCGGGGGTATTTGGGGCCAACGTCCTGACTTTC	CASSLKAGVFGANVLTF
TRBV5-4	TRBJ2-7	-	-	TGTGCCAGCAGTTCTGTACTCCCTCGCGAGCAGTACTTC	CASSSVLPREQYF
TRBV27	TRBJ2-5	-	-	TGTGCCAGCGGCATTCATATGCGGGACGAAGAGACCCAGTACTTC	CASGIHMRDEETQYF
TRBV6-2/TRBV6-3	TRBJ2-3	-	-	TGTGCCAGCAGCCCCCTGAATACGCAGTATTTT	CASSPLNTQYF
TRBV28	TRBJ1-5	-	-	TGTGCCAGCAGTTTGGCGGGGAAGAGCAATCAGCCCCAGCATTTT	CASSLAGKSNQPQHF
TRBV3-1/TRBV3-2	TRBJ1-2	-	-	TGTGCCAGCAGCCAAAGCGGAGCACTATATGGCTACACCTTC	CASSQSGALYGYTF
TRBV5-1	TRBJ2-7	TRBD1	-	TGCGCCAGCAGCCCGCTCGGACAGGGCTACGAGCAGTACTTC	CASSPLGQGYEQYF
TRBV19	TRBJ2-3	TRBD2	-	TGTGCCAGTAGTACCCTAGCGGGGGAATTGACGCAGTATTTT	CASSTLAGELTQYF
TRBV11-3	TRBJ2-7	-	-	TGTGCCAGCAGCTTCATCCTCTCCTACGAGCAGTACTTC	CASSFILSYEQYF
TRBV28	TRBJ1-4	TRBD1	few	TGTGCCAGCAGTCCCGGGACAGGGAATGAAAAACTGTTTTTT	CASSPGTGNEKLFF
TRBV21-1	TRBJ2-5	-	once	TGTGCCAGCAGCACCAACCGGGACAGAGAGACCCAGTACTTC	CASSTNRDRETQYF
TRBV10-1	TRBJ2-2	-	-	TGCGCCAGCAGTGAGAGGTCAGGGGCTCCGGTCACCGGGGAGCTGTTTTTT	CASSERSGAPVTGELFF
TRBV3-1/TRBV3-2	TRBJ1-3	TRBD1	-	TGTGCCAGCAGCCATTACCGACAGGGGAATCGAGGAAACACCATATATTTT	CASSHYRQGNRGNTIYF
TRBV7-3	TRBJ2-3	TRBD2	-	TGTGCCAGCAGCTTAGAGACGGCGGGAGGGGGAGATACGCAGTATTTT	CASSLETAGGGDTQYF
TRBV7-8	TRBJ1-3	-	-	TGTGCCAGCAGCTTAGTGTCAGGGATTGGAAACACCATATATTTT	CASSLVSGIGNTIYF
TRBV6-5	TRBJ1-2	-	-	TGTGCCAGCACCGAGAGGTTTGGCTATGGCTACACCTTC	CASTERFGYGYTF
TRBV30	TRBJ1-1	-	-	TGTGCCTGGAGTGTGTTGAATGATGTGGGTATGAACACTGAAGCTTTCTTT	CAWSVLNDVGMNTEAFF
TRBV28	TRBJ1-1	-	-	TGTGCCAGCAGTCCCCCTGGGGGGCCGGGAAGCCGCACTGAAGCTTTCTTT	CASSPPGGPGSRTEAFF
TRBV19	TRBJ2-3	-	-	TGTGCCAGTAGTATAGGGGACATAACAGATACGCAGTATTTT	CASSIGDITDTQYF
TRBV20-1	TRBJ1-1	-	-	TGCAGTGCTAGTCGGGACGGGCGGGTTACTGAAGCTTTCTTT	CSASRDGRVTEAFF
TRBV4-2	TRBJ1-1	TRBD1	-	TGTGCCAGCAGCCCGGAGGGGGCGCACACTGAAGCTTTCTTT	CASSPEGAHTEAFF
TRBV18	TRBJ2-3	TRBD2	-	TGTGCCAGCTCACCACCTAGCGGGAGAACTGATACGCAGTATTTT	CASSPPSGRTDTQYF
TRBV7-7	TRBJ2-3	-	-	TGTGCTAGCAGCTTAGACGGCACAGATACGCAGTATTTT	CASSLDGTDTQYF
TRBV25-1	TRBJ1-3	-	-	TGTGCCCGGCGGGGGGACCCTCAAAACACCATATATTTT	CARRGDPQNTIYF
TRBV30	TRBJ1-1	-	once	TGTGCCTGTCCCGGGACCATCGGCACTGAAGCTTTCTTT	CACPGTIGTEAFF
TRBV7-3	TRBJ2-7	-	-	TGTGCCAGCAGCGACACTCCGGGTCGCGAGCAGTACTTC	CASSDTPGREQYF
TRBV4-1	TRBJ1-6	TRBD1	-	TGCGCCAGCAGCCGGGACAGGGATAATTCACCCCTCCACTTT	CASSRDRDNSPLHF